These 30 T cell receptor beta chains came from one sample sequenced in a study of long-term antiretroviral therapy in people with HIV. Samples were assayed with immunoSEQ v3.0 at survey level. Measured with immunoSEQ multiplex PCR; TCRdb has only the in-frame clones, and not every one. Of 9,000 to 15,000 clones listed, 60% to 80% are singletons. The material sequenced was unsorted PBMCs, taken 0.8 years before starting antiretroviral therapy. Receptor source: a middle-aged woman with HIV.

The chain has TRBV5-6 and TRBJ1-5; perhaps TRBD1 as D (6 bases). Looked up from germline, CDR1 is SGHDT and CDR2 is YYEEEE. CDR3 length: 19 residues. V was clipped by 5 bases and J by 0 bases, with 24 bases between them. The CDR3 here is CASSFQGLRTTYSNQPQHF. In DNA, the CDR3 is TGTGCCAGCAGTTTCCAGGGGCTACGAACCACGTATAGCAATCAGCCCCAGCATTTT.

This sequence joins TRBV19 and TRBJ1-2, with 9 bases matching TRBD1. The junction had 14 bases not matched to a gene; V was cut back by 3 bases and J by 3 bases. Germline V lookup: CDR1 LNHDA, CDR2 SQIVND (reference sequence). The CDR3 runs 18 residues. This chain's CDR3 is CASSIGSPGTGPDYGYTF. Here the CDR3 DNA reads TGTGCCAGTAGTATCGGGAGTCCCGGGACAGGGCCAGACTATGGCTACACCTTC.

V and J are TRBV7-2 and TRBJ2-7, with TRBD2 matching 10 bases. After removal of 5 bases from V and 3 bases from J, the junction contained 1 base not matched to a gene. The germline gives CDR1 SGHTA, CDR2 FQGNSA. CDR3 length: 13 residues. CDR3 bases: TGTGCCAGCAGCAGCGGGAGGGGCTACGAGCAGTACTTC. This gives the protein CASSSGRGYEQYF.

The CDR3 loop reads CASSLASEGLYNEQFF. The DNA of the CDR3 is TGTGCCAGCAGCTTAGCGTCGGAGGGGTTGTACAATGAGCAGTTCTTC. J is TRBJ2-1 and V is TRBV7-2; possible D gene TRBD2, 6 bases. This CDR3 spans 16 amino acids. Trimming cost V 0 bases and J 4 bases, with 13 bases left between them. CDR1 is SGHTA and CDR2 is FQGNSA in the germline V gene.

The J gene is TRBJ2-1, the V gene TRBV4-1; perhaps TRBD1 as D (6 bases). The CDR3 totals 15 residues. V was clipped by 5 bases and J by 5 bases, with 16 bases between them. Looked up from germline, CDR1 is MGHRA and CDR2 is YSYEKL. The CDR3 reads CASSFTGRWDNEQFF. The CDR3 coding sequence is TGCGCCAGCAGCTTTACAGGGAGATGGGACAATGAGCAGTTCTTC.

CDR3 coding DNA: TGTGCCAGCAGCCTCCGGACAGGATCCAATGAGCAGTTCTTC. Translating it yields CASSLRTGSNEQFF. V usage is TRBV7-6 and J usage is TRBJ2-1, with 7 nucleotides matching TRBD1. V lost 5 bases, J lost 6 bases, and 7 bases stayed unmatched. The CDR3 has 14 amino acids. From germline, CDR1 is SGHVS and CDR2 FNYEAQ.

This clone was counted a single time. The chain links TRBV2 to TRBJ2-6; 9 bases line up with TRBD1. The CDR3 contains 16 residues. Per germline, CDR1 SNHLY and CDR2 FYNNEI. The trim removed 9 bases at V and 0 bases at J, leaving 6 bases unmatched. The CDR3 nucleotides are TGTGCCAGTTGCTGGGACAGGGACTCTGGGGCCAACGTCCTGACTTTC. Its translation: CASCWDRDSGANVLTF.

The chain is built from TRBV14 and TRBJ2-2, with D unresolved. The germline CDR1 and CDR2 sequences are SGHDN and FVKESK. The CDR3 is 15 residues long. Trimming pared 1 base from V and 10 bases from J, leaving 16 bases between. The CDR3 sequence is CASSQALRAQEELFF. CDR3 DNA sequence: TGTGCCAGCAGCCAAGCCCTACGTGCGCAGGAGGAGCTGTTTTTT.

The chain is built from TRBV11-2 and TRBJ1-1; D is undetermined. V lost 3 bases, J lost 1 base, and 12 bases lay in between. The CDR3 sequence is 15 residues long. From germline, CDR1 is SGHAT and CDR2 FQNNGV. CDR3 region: CASSFQEGKNTEAFF. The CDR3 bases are TGTGCCAGCAGCTTCCAAGAGGGTAAGAACACTGAAGCTTTCTTT.

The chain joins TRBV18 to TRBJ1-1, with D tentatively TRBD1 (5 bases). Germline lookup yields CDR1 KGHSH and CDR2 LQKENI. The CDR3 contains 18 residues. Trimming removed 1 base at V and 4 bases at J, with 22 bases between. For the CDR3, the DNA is TGTGCCAGCTCACCACTCCCTTTAGGGGCAAGAGGCCCCACTGAAGCTTTCTTT. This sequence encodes CASSPLPLGARGPTEAFF.

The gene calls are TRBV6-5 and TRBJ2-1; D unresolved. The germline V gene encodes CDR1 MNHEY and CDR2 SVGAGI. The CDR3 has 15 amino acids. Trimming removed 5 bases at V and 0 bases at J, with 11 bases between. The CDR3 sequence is CASSLSASSYNEQFF. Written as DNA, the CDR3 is TGTGCCAGCAGTCTATCCGCGAGCTCCTACAATGAGCAGTTCTTC.

The CDR3: CASSRTGYNEQFF. In nucleotides, the CDR3 is TGTGCCAGCAGCAGAACAGGGTACAATGAGCAGTTCTTC. This chain joins TRBV7-7 and TRBJ2-1; maybe TRBD1 (6 bases). The CDR3 runs to 13 residues. V gave up 5 bases and J gave up 4 bases, with 9 bases separating them. Germline V CDR1 and CDR2: SSHAT, FNYEAQ (reference sequence).

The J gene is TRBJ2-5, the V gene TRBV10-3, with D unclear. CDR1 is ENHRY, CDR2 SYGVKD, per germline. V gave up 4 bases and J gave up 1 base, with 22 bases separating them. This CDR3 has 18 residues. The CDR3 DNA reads TGTGCCATCAGTGGTTCCCCCCACGTGGGTTCGGTCCAAGAGACCCAGTACTTC. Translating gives CAISGSPHVGSVQETQYF.

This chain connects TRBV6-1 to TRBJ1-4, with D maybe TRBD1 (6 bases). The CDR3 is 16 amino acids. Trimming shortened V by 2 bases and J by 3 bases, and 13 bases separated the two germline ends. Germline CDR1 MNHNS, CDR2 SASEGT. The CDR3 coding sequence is TGTGCCAGCAGTGAAATCACAGGGCCATCTAATGAAAAACTGTTTTTT. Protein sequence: CASSEITGPSNEKLFF.

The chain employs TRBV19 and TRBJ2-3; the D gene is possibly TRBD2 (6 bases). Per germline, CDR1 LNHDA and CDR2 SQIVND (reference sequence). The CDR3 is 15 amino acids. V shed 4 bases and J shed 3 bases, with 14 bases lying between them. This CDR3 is CASSKAAGWTDTQYF. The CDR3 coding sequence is TGTGCCAGTAGTAAGGCGGCGGGATGGACAGATACGCAGTATTTT.

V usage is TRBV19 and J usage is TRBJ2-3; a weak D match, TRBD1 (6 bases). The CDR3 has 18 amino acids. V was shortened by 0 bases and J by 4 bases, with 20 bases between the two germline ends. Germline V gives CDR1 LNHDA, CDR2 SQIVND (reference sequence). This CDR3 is CASSIDALKQGNPDTQYF. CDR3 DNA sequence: TGTGCCAGTAGTATAGATGCGCTGAAACAGGGAAACCCAGATACGCAGTATTTT.

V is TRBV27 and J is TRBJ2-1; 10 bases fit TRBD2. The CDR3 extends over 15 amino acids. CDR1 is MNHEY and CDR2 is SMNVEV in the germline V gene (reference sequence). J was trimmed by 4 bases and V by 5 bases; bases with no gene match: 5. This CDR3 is CASSETSGPYNEQFF. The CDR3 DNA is TGTGCCAGCAGTGAGACTAGCGGGCCTTACAATGAGCAGTTCTTC.

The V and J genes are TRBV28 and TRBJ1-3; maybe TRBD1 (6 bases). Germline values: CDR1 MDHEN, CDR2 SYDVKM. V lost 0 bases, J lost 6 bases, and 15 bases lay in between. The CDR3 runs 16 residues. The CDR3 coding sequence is TGTGCCAGCAGTTTATGGGGGGCCGGAGGGCCAAACACCATATATTTT. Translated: CASSLWGAGGPNTIYF.

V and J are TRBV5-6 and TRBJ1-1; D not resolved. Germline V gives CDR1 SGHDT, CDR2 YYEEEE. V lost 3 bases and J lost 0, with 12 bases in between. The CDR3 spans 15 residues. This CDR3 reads CASSSPGELNTEAFF. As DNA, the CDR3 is TGTGCCAGCAGCTCCCCCGGGGAGTTGAACACTGAAGCTTTCTTT.

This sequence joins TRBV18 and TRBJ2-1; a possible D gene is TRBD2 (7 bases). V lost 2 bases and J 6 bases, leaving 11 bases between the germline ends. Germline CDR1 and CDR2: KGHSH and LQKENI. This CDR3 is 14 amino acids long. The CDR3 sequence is CASSPAGARNEQFF. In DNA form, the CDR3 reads TGTGCCAGCTCACCAGCGGGGGCGCGCAATGAGCAGTTCTTC. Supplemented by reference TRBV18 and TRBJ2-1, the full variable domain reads NAGVMQNPRHLVRRRGQEARLRCSPMKGHSHVYWYRQLPEEGLKFMVYLQKENIIDESGMPKERFSAEFPKEGPSILRIQQVVRGDSAAYFCASSPAGARNEQFFGPGTRLTVL.

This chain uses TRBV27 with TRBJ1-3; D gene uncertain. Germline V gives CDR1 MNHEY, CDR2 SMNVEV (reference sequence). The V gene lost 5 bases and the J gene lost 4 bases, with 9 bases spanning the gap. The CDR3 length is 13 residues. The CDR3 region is CASSPGVGNTIYF. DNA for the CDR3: TGTGCCAGCAGTCCGGGAGTCGGAAACACCATATATTTT.

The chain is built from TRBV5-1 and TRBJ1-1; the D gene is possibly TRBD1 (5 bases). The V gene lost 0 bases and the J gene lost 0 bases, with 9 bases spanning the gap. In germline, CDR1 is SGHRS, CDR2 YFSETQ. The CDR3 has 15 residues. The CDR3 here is CASSLVGGVNTEAFF. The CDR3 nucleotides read TGCGCCAGCAGCTTGGTAGGAGGGGTGAACACTGAAGCTTTCTTT.

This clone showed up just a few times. CDR3 sequence reads: CASMRLAGEVVQYF. The CDR3, as DNA: TGTGCCAGCATGAGACTAGCGGGAGAAGTGGTGCAGTACTTC. The gene calls are TRBV27 and TRBJ2-7; 12 bases fit TRBD2. V shed 7 bases, J shed 9 bases, and the junction held 10 bases outside the gene matches. CDR1 is MNHEY and CDR2 is SMNVEV in the germline V gene (reference sequence). The CDR3 totals 14 residues.

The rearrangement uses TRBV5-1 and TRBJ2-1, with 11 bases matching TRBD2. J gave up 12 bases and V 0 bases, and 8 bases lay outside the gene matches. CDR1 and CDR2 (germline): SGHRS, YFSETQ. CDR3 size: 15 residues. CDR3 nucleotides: TGCGCCAGCAGCTTGGGGACTAGCGGGTTCGGGGCGCAGTTCTTC. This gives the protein CASSLGTSGFGAQFF.

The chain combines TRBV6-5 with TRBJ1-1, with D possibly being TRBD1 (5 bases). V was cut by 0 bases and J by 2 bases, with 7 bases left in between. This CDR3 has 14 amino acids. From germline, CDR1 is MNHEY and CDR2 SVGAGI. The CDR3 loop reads CASSYSGGNTEAFF. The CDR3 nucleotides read TGTGCCAGCAGTTACTCGGGGGGAAACACTGAAGCTTTCTTT.

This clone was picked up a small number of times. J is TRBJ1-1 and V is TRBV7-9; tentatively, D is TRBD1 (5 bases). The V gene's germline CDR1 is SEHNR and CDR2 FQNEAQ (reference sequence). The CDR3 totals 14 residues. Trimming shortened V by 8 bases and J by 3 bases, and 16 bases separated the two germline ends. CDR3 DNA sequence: TGTGCCAGCGCCGTGCAGGGTTTGGACACTGAAGCTTTCTTT. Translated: CASAVQGLDTEAFF.

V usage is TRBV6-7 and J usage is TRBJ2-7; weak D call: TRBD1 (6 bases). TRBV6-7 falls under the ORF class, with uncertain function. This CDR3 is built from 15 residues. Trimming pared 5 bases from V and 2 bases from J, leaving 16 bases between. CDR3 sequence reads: CASSTQGQFAYEQYF. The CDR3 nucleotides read TGTGCCAGCAGTACACAGGGTCAATTTGCCTACGAGCAGTACTTC.

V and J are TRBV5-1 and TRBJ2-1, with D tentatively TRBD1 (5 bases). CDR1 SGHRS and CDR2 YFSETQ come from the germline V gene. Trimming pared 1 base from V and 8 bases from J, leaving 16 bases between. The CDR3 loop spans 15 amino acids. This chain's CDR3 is CASSLSIGVIDEQFF. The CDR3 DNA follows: TGCGCCAGCAGCTTGTCGATAGGGGTCATAGATGAGCAGTTCTTC.

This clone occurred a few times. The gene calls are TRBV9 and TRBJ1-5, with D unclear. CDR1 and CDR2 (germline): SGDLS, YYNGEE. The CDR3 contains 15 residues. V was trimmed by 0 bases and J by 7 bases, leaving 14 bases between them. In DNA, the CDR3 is TGTGCCAGCAGCGTAGGGAAGGGCCTGGGCCAGCCCCAGCATTTT. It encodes CASSVGKGLGQPQHF.

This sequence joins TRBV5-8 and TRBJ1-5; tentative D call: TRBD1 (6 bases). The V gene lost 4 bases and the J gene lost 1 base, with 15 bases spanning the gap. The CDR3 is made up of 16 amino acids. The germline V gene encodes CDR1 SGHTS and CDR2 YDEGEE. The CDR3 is CASSLGGRLSNQPQHF. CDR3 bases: TGTGCCAGCAGCCTAGGGGGGCGCCTGAGCAATCAGCCCCAGCATTTT.